Reported below is one T cell receptor beta chain. The data originate from a study of blood T cell repertoires in COVID-19. Study information: Samples of COVID-19 (acute and convalescent) were obtained from the United States, Italy and Spain.

Data came from immunoSEQ multiplex PCR; TCRdb stores just in-frame clones and leaves some out. The sample contains some 170,000 clones, over 75% of which appear only once. Recruits, aged about 18 to 100 years, lived in 20 to 30 US areas. This CDR3 contains 12 residues. V lost 3 bases, J lost 14 bases, and 16 bases lay in between. Germline V gives CDR1 SGHRS, CDR2 YFSETQ. The TCR was taken from a human donor with acute COVID-19. The donor label of this sample is uncertain. J is TRBJ2-3 and V is TRBV5-1; possibly TRBD2 for D (6 bases). Sequencing input: PBMCs or T cells enriched from blood (not recorded which). CDR3 in amino acids: CASSSSGERRYF. DNA of the CDR3: TGCGCCAGCAGCTCGTCGGGGGAGCGTCGGTATTTT.